These 2 T cell receptor beta chains share one sample of origin, sequenced in a study of blood T cell repertoires in COVID-19 (dated by TCRdb to between 2020 and 2021). The library was built by means of the immunoSEQ multiplex PCR assay. Imported from immuneACCESS, the table was reduced by TCRdb to in-frame sequences with V and J called. These copies leave out some clones; in studies compared against another copy, an unresolved V gene accounts for under half, and the cause of the remainder is not known. This sample has about 110,000 clones in its table, and roughly 75% of those were observed once. Together, the top ten hold less than 5% of the sample. Sequencing input: peripheral blood. The receptors here all came from a human donor in a cohort sampled during active or convalescent COVID-19.

V gene TRBV3-1 (or the pseudogene TRBV3-2) combines with J gene TRBJ2-5; D is perhaps TRBD2 (5 bases). V shed 4 bases and J shed 5 bases, with 20 bases lying between them. Germline V gives CDR1 LGHDT, CDR2 YNNKEL (reference sequence). This CDR3 spans 16 amino acids. The CDR3 loop is CASSPRDRGTRETQYF. CDR3 DNA: TGTGCCAGCAGCCCCCGTGATCGGGGTACGAGGGAGACCCAGTACTTC.

The chain recombines TRBV6-6 with TRBJ2-7; D gene uncertain. The V and J ends lost 5 bases and 3 bases respectively, with 14 bases between them. Germline CDR1 is MNHNY and CDR2 is SVGAGI (reference sequence). The CDR3 sequence is 14 residues long. The CDR3 DNA is TGTGCCAGCAGTCAATCCCTTCTTAGCTACGAGCAGTACTTC. Protein: CASSQSLLSYEQYF.